The sequence of this T cell receptor beta chain was determined in a study of TIL therapy for anti-PD-1-resistant metastatic lung cancer. Regarding time point: pre-treatment sample, taken before nivolumab and TIL therapy. Most excised metastases sampled were pleural nodules or supraclavicular lymph nodes. V was cut by 0 bases and J by 7 bases, with 11 bases left in between. Looked up from germline, CDR1 is SGHRS and CDR2 is YFSETQ. This CDR3 is 14 amino acids long. This clone was picked up one time. Sequencing used immunoSEQ v3. Produced via immunoSEQ multiplex PCR; TCRdb's table is partial and in-frame only. Among approximately 12,000 clones listed, approximately 59% were seen once.

Source: tumor tissue, taken at baseline. The gene calls are TRBV5-1 and TRBJ2-1; maybe TRBD2 (5 bases). The origin of this receptor is a person between 25 and 79 years old with non-small cell lung cancer. For the CDR3, the DNA is TGCGCCAGCAGCTTGGACGGGGTGGGAAATGAGCAGTTCTTC. Its translation is CASSLDGVGNEQFF.